The clone carrying this T cell receptor (beta chain) was seen many times. Its target is not known. UMIs and a universal primer site were added when TCR cDNA was made by 5'RACE template switching. TCRdb fed the 5' RACE reads into MiXCR, producing one record per CDR3 protein. The data contain around 310,000 distinct CDR3 sequences, around 4% of them singletons. CDR1 SQVTM and CDR2 ANQGSEA come from the germline V gene. The CDR3 is made up of 13 amino acids. Trimming cost V 7 bases and J 8 bases; bases outside gene matches: 12. These data come from a study of T cells after yellow fever vaccination. As for the study in general: Fractions containing few cells were prepared with SMART-Seq v4 Ultra Low Input.

The study's findings and limits: Some clonotypes, a small share, were shared between CD4 and CD8 compartments.

The receptor's source is a man between 18 and 35 years old who received the YFV17D yellow fever vaccine. Source: PBMCs, taken on the day of the yellow fever booster vaccination. The chain couples TRBV29-1 to TRBJ2-3, with 7 nucleotides matching TRBD1. The CDR3 loop reads CSGRDSGRRTQYF. CDR3 nucleotide sequence: TGCAGCGGCCGGGACAGTGGCCGCCGTACGCAGTATTTT.